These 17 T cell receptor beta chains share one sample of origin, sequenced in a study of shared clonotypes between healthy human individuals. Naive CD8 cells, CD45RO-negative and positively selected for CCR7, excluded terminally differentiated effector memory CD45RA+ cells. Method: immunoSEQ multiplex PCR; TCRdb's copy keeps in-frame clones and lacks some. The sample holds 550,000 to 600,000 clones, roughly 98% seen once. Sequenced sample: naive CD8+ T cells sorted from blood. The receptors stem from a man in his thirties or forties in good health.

CDR3 in amino acids: CSVAPPSEEAFF. The CDR3 bases are TGCAGCGTTGCCCCCCCCAGCGAGGAAGCTTTCTTT. The genes are TRBV29-1 and TRBJ1-1; no clear D. The CDR3 is 12 residues long. Germline-derived CDR1 and CDR2 are SQVTM and ANQGSEA. V shed 4 bases and J shed 8 bases, with 14 bases lying between them.

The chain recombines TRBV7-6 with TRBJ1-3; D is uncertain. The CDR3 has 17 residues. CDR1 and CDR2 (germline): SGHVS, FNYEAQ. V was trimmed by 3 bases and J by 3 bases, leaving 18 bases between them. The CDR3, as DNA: TGTGCCAGCAGCTTTCGTCCAGCCAGCTACCTTGGAAACACCATATATTTT. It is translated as CASSFRPASYLGNTIYF.

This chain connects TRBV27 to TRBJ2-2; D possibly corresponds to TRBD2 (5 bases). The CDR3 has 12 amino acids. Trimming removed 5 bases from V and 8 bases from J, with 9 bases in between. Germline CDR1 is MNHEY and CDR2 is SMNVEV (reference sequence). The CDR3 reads CASSRGRGELFF. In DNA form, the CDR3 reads TGTGCCAGCAGTCGGGGTCGTGGGGAGCTGTTTTTT.

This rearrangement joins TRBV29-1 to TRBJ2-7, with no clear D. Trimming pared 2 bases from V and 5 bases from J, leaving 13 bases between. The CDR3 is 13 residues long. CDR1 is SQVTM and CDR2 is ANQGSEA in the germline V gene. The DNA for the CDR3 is TGCAGCGTTGAAACGGCTCCTACGAACGAGCAGTACTTC. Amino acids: CSVETAPTNEQYF.

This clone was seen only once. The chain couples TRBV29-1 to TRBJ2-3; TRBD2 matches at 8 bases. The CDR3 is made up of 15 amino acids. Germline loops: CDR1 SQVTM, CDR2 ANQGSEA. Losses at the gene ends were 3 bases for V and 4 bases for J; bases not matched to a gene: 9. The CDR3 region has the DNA TGCAGCGTTGATTGTAGCGGGAAGGAGTCAGATACGCAGTATTTT. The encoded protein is CSVDCSGKESDTQYF.

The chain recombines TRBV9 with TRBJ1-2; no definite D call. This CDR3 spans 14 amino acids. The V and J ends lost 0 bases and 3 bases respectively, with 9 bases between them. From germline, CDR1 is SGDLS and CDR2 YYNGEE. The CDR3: CASSVGVLDYGYTF. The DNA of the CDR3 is TGTGCCAGCAGCGTAGGGGTTTTGGACTATGGCTACACCTTC.

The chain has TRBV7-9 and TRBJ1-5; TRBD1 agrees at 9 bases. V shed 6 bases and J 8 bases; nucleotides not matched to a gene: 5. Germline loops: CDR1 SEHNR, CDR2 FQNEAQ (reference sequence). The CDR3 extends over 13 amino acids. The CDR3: CASSDRGREPQHF. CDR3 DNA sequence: TGTGCCAGCAGTGACAGGGGGAGAGAGCCCCAGCATTTT.

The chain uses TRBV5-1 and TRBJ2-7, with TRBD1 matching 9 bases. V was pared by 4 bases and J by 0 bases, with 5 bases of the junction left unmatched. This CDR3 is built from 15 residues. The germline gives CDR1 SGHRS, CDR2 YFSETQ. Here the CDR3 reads CASSPGTGFSYEQYF. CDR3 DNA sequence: TGCGCCAGCAGCCCGGGGACAGGGTTCTCCTACGAGCAGTACTTC.

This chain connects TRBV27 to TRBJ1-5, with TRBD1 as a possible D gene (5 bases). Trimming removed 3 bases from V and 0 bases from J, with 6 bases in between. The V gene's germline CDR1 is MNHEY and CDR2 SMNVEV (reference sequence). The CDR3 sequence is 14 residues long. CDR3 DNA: TGTGCCAGCAGTTTTACAGGTAGCAATCAGCCCCAGCATTTT. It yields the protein CASSFTGSNQPQHF.

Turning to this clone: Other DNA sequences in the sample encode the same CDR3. CDR3 coding DNA: TGCAGCGTAGAGGACAGGGGGTATGGCTACACCTTC. Its protein is CSVEDRGYGYTF. V is TRBV29-1 and J is TRBJ1-2; 10 nucleotides line up with TRBD1. V was pared by 6 bases and J by 5 bases, with 3 bases of the junction left unmatched. CDR1 is SQVTM, CDR2 ANQGSEA, per germline. The CDR3 has 12 residues.

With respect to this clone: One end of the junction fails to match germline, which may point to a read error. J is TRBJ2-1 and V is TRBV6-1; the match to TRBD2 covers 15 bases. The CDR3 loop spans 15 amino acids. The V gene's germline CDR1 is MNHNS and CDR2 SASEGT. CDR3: CASGTSGRTNNDQFF. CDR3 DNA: TGTGCCAGTGGGACTAGCGGGAGGACCAACAATGATCAGTTCTTC.

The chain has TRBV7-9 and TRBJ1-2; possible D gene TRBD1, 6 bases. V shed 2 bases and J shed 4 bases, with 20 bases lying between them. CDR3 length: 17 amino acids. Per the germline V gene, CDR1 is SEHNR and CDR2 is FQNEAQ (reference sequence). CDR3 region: CASSLSNREMRSYGYTF. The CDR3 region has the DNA TGTGCCAGCAGCTTATCTAACAGGGAGATGAGGAGCTATGGCTACACCTTC.

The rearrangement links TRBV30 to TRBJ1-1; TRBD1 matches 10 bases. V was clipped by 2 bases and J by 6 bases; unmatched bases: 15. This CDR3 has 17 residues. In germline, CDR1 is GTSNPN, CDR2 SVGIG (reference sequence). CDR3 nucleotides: TGTGCCTGGAGTATGGCCCCGGGACAGGGGCTGGCGGCTGAAGCTTTCTTT. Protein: CAWSMAPGQGLAAEAFF.

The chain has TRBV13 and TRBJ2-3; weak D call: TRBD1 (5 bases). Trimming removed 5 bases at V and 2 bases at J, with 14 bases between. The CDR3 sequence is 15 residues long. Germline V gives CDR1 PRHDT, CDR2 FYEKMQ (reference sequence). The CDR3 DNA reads TGTGCCAGCAGCGGTCCTTGGGGCGACACAGATACGCAGTATTTT. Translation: CASSGPWGDTDTQYF.

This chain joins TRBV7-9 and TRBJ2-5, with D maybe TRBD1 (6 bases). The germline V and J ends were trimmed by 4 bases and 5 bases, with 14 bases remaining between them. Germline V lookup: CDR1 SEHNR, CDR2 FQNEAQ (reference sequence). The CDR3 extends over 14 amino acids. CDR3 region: CASSSGDQGETQYF. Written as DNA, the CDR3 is TGTGCCAGCAGCTCAGGGGATCAGGGGGAGACCCAGTACTTC.

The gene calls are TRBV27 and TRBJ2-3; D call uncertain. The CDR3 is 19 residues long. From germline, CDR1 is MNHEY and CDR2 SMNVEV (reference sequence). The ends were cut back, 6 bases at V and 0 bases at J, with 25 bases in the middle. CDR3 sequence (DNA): TGTGCCAGCAGAACTTACCCTCCGGACGCAGGATATAGCACAGATACGCAGTATTTT. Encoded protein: CASRTYPPDAGYSTDTQYF.

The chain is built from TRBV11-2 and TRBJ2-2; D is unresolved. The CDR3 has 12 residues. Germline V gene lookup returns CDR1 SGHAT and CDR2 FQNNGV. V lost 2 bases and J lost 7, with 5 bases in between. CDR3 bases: TGTGCCAGCAGCTTAAGGGTCGGGGAGCTGTTTTTT. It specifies CASSLRVGELFF.